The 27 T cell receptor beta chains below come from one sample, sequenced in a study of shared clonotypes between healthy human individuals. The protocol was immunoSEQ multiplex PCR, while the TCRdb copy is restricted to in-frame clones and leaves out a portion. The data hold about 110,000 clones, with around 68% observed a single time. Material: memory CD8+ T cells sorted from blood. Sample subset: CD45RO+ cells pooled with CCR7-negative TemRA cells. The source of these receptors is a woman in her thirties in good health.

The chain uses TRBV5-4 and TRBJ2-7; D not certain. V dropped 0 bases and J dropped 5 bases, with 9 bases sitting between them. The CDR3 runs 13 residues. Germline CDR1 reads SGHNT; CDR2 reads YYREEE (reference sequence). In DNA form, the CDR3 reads TGTGCCAGCAGCTTGGCCCTTGGGCACGAGCAGTACTTC. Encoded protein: CASSLALGHEQYF.

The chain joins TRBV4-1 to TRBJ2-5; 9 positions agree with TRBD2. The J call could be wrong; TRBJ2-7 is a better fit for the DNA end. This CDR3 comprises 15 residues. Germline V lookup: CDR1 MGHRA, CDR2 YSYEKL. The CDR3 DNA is TGCGCCAGCAGCCAAGAACTAGCGGGTGGATACGAGCAGTACTTC. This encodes CASSQELAGGYEQYF.

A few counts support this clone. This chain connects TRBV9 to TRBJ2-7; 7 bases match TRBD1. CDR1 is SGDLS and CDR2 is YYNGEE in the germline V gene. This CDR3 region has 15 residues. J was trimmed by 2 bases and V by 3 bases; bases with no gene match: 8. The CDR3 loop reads CASSGTRDSPYEQYF. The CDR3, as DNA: TGTGCCAGCAGCGGTACCCGGGACAGTCCCTACGAGCAGTACTTC.

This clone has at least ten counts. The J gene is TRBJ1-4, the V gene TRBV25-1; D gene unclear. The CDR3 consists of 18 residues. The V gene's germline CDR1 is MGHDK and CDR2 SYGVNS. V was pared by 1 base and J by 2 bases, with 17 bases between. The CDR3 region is CASSEWLRNRETNEKLFF. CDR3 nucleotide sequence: TGTGCCAGCAGTGAATGGTTGAGGAATCGGGAGACTAATGAAAAACTGTTTTTT.

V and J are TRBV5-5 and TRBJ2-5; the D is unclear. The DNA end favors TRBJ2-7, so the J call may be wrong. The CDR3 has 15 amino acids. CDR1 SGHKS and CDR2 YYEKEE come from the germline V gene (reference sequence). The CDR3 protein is CASSFVPDATYEQYF. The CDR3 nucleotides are TGTGCCAGCAGCTTCGTCCCCGACGCCACCTACGAGCAGTACTTC.

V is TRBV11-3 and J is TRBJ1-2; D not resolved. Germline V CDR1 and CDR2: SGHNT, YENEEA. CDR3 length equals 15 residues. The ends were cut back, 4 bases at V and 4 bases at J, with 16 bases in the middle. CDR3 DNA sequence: TGTGCCAGCAGCTCATCTCTCGGAAAGACCTATGGCTACACCTTC. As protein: CASSSSLGKTYGYTF.

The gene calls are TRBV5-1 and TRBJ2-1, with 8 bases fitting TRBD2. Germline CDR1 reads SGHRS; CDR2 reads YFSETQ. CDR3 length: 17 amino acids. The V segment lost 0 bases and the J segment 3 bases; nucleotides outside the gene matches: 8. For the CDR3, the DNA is TGCGCCAGCAGCTTGGAGGCCCTAGCGGGCTTCTACAATGAGCAGTTCTTC. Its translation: CASSLEALAGFYNEQFF.

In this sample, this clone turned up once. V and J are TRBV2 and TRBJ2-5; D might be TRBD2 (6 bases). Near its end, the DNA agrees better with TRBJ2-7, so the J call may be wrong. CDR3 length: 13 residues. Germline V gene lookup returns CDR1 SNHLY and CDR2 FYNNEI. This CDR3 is CASTIADSYEQYF. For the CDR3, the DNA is TGTGCCAGCACCATAGCGGACTCCTACGAGCAGTACTTC.

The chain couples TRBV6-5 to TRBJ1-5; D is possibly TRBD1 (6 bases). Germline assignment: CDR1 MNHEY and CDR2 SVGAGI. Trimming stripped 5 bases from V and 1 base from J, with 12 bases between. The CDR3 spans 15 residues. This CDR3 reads CASSPRGRSNQPQHF. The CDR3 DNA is TGTGCCAGCAGTCCCAGGGGTCGGAGCAATCAGCCCCAGCATTTT.

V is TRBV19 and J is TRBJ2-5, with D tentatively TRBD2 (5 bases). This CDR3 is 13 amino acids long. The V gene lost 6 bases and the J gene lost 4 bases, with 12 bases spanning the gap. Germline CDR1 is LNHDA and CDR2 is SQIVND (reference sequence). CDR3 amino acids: CASSPSGRETQYF. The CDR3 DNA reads TGTGCCAGTAGCCCTTCGGGGAGAGAGACCCAGTACTTC.

The chain's CDR3 is CASSLYRVDEQYF. The DNA for the CDR3 is TGTGCCAGCAGCTTGTACAGGGTGGACGAGCAGTACTTC. The rearrangement uses TRBV5-6 and TRBJ2-7, with D possibly matching TRBD1 (6 bases). The CDR3 totals 13 residues. Looked up from germline, CDR1 is SGHDT and CDR2 is YYEEEE. V gave up 1 base and J gave up 5 bases, with 10 bases separating them.

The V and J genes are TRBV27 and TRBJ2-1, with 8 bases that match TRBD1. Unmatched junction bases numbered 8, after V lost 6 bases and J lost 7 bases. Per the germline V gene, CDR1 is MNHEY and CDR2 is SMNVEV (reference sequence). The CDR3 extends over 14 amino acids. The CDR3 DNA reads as TGTGCCAGCAGCCTTGGACAGGGTCGAAATGAGCAGTTCTTC. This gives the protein CASSLGQGRNEQFF.

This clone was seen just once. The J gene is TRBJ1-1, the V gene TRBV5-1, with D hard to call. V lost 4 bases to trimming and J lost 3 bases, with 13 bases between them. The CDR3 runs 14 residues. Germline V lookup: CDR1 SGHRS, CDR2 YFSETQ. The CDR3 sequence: CASSRWTTYTEAFF. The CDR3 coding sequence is TGCGCCAGCAGCCGGTGGACCACGTACACTGAAGCTTTCTTT.

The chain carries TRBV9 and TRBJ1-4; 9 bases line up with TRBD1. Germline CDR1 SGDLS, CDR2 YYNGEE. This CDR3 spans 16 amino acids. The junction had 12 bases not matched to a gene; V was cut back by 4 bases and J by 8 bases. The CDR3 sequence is CASSPPGDREEEKLFF. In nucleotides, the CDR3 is TGTGCCAGCAGCCCCCCGGGGGACAGGGAAGAAGAAAAACTGTTTTTT.

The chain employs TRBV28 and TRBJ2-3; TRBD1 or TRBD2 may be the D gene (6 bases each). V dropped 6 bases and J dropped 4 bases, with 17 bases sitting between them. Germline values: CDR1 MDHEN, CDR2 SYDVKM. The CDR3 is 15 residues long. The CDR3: CASSRGLLAADTQYF. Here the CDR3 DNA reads TGTGCCAGCAGCAGGGGACTCCTGGCCGCAGATACGCAGTATTTT.

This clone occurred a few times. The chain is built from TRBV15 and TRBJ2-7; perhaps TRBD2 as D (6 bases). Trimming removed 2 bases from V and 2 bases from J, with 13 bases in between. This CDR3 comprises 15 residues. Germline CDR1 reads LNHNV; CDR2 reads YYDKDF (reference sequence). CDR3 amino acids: CATSRSGDGAYEQYF. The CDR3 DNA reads TGTGCCACCAGCAGATCGGGGGACGGAGCCTACGAGCAGTACTTC. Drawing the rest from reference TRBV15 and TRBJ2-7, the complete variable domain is DAMVIQNPRYQVTQFGKPVTLSCSQTLNHNVMYWYQQKSSQAPKLLFHYYDKDFNNEADTPDNFQSRRPNTSFCFLDIRSPGLGDTAMYLCATSRSGDGAYEQYFGPGTRLTVT.

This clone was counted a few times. CDR3 nucleotide sequence: TGTGCCAGCAGCTTGGCGACAGGGGGAATCTATGGCTACACCTTC. This codes for CASSLATGGIYGYTF. The genes are TRBV5-6 and TRBJ1-2, with TRBD1 identical over 9 bases. CDR3 size: 15 residues. V lost 0 bases to trimming and J lost 4 bases; unmatched junction nucleotides: 4. Germline lookup yields CDR1 SGHDT and CDR2 YYEEEE.

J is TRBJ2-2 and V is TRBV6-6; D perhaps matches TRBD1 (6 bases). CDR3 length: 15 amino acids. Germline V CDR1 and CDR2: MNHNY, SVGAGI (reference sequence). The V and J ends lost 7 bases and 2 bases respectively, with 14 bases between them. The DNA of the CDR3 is TGTGCCAGCACCCCTGGCAGGGGTAACACCGGGGAGCTGTTTTTT. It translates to CASTPGRGNTGELFF.

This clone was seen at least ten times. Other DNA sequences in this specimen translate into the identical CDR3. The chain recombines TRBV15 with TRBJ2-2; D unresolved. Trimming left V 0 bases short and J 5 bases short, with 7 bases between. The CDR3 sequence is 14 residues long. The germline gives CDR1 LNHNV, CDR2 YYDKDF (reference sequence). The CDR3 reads CATSRDRETGELFF. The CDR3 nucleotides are TGTGCCACCAGCAGAGATAGAGAAACCGGGGAGCTGTTTTTT.

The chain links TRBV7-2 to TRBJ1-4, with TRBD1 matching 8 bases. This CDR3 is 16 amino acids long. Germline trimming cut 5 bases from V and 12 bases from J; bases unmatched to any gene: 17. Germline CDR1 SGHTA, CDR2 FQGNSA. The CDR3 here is CASSRTGGTGHRELFF. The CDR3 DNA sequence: TGTGCCAGCAGCCGGACGGGAGGGACAGGCCACCGTGAACTGTTTTTT.

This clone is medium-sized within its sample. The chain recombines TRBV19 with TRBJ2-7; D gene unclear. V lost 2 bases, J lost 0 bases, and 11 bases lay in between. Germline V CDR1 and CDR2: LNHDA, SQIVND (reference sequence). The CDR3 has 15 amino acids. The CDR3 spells CASSIMATPSYEQYF. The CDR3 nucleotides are TGTGCCAGTAGTATAATGGCCACCCCCTCCTACGAGCAGTACTTC.

The CDR3 region has the DNA TGTGCCAGCAGAACTGACAGAATCGGGGAGCTGTTTTTT. Translation gives CASRTDRIGELFF. V gene TRBV11-2 combines with J gene TRBJ2-2; tentative D call: TRBD1 (5 bases). V shed 6 bases and J shed 7 bases, with 12 bases lying between them. This CDR3 is 13 amino acids long. Per the germline V gene, CDR1 is SGHAT and CDR2 is FQNNGV.

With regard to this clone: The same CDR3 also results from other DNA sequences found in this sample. The chain's CDR3 is CASSYPRGGGELFF. The CDR3, as DNA: TGTGCCAGCAGTTATCCCAGGGGTGGCGGGGAGCTGTTTTTT. This rearrangement joins TRBV6-5 to TRBJ2-2, with a tentative D call TRBD1 (6 bases). Per the germline V gene, CDR1 is MNHEY and CDR2 is SVGAGI. The CDR3 loop spans 14 amino acids. V gave up 3 bases and J gave up 7 bases, with 12 bases separating them.

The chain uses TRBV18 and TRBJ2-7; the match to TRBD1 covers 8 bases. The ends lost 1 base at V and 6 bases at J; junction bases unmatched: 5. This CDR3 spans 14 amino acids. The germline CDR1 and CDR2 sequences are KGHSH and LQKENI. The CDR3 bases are TGTGCCAGCTCACCACGTGGACAGGGCGTCGAGCAGTACTTC. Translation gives CASSPRGQGVEQYF.

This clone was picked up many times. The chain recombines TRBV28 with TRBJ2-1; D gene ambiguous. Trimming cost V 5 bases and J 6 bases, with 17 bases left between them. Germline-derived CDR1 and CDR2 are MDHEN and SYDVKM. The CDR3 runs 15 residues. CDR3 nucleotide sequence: TGTGCCAGCAGTGCCAGGAGTGGCGCCGGCAATGAGCAGTTCTTC. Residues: CASSARSGAGNEQFF. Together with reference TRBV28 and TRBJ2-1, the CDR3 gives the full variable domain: DVKVTQSSRYLVKRTGEKVFLECVQDMDHENMFWYRQDPGLGLRLIYFSYDVKMKEKGDIPEGYSVSREKKERFSLILESASTNQTSMYLCASSARSGAGNEQFFGPGTRLTVL.

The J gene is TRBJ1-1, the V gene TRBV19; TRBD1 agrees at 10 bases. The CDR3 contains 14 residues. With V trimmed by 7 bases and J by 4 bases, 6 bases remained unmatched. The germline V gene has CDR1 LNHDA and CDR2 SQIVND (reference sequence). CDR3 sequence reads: CASNPGQGTTEAFF. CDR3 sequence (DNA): TGTGCCAGTAATCCGGGACAGGGGACCACTGAAGCTTTCTTT.

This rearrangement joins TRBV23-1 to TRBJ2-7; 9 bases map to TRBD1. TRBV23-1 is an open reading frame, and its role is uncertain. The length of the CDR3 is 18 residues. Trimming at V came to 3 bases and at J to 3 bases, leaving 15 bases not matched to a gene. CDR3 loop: CASSHSREGTGFYYEQYF. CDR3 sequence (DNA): TGCGCCAGCAGTCACTCTCGGGAAGGGACAGGGTTTTACTACGAGCAGTACTTC.